The subject of this entry is one T cell receptor (beta chain). Its recognized antigen is unknown. No base quality values were provided; no much bigger clone lies one nucleotide off. The sample belongs to a study of Ad26.COV2.S vaccination and SARS-CoV-2 variants (dated by TCRdb to the early 2020s). Regarding the complete study: Vaccine-arm donors were drawn from COV1001, a multicentre, randomized, double-blind, placebo-controlled phase I-IIa trial of Ad26.COV2.S in healthy adults. TCRbeta repertoire sequencing served as the tool for gauging how specific and how broad the SARS-CoV-2-reactive T cell receptors were following Ad26.COV2.S vaccination. Ad26.COV2.S was given intramuscularly at 5x10^10 or 1x10^11 viral particles, as a single shot or as two shots 56 days apart. The TCR-sequenced set comprised approximately 30 samples: approximately 19 Ad26.COV2.S vaccine recipients, 5 placebo recipients and 8 SARS-CoV-2 convalescent individuals. Investigators did not know the trial group allocation while performing experiments and assessing outcomes. Trial participants were randomized into five groups of five: low-dose or high-dose Ad26.COV2.S given once or twice, or placebo on both occasions. The investigation overall reported the following: Comparing responses between vaccine doses or regimens was not something the study was powered to do. After vaccination, spike-specific CD8+ and CD4+ T cell responses were reported to show substantial breadth. Higher spike-specific TCR breadth was observed in Ad26.COV2.S recipients than in placebo recipients (P = 0.0014). Non-spike TCR breadth was comparable between vaccine and placebo recipients, consistent with the vaccine containing only spike. The authors noted that total T cell responses may have been underestimated by the TCR breadth and depth analyses.

From cysteine to phenylalanine, the CDR3 is 16 amino acids long. The entry retains the CDR3 DNA only, 48 bases that are in frame from base 1. At the junction V is shortened by 0 bases and J by 4 bases; bases outside the gene matches: 4. The germline V gene supplies CDR1 MRHNA and CDR2 SNTAGT. TCRbeta CDR3 regions were sequenced with the immunoSEQ Assay. After extraction, genomic DNA underwent amplification by bias-controlled multiplex PCR, followed by high-throughput sequencing. The study's processing was this. To quantify the absolute abundance of every unique TCRbeta CDR3 region, sequences were collapsed and filtered. Usable DNA was measured by amplifying reference genes present in all nucleated cells, and TCRbeta template counts were normalized to that usable DNA to estimate T cell fraction. Repertoire TCRs were annotated as SARS-CoV-2-specific when V gene, CDR3 amino acid sequence and J gene were exactly matched to a known reactive TCR set. The reference SARS-CoV-2 TCR set was derived from MIRA and filtered for enrichment in COVID-19-positive ImmuneCODE repertoires, a step that removed public or cross-reactive TCRs. Based on the MIRA antigens, annotated TCRs were further analysed at the level of specific ORF or position within ORF. Breadth was defined as the number of annotated unique rearrangements divided by the total number of unique productive rearrangements, and depth was defined as the summed frequency of the annotated unique rearrangements. Two-sided Wilcoxon rank-sum tests were applied when comparing TCR breadth between groups. In TCRdb, the immuneACCESS table is reduced to in-frame sequences with V and J assigned. These tables do not hold every clone; where another copy was compared, an unresolved V gene accounts for under half, and the others remain unexplained. V, J and clone size reflect that table, while D and trimming were determined from the DNA. Here the sample has roughly 300,000 clones; around 89% occur a single time. The ten largest clones take up about 4.6% of the sample.

The sample's treatment or condition label is to be understood as: some 20 received Ad26.COV2.S at low or high dose, single or two shots; about five received placebo; per-sample allocation not given. For vaccine and placebo recipients, repertoires were sequenced using samples collected on day 63 after the first injection. Cohort 1b enrolled roughly 25 adults aged 18-55 years at a single site in Boston, USA, between 29 July and 7 August 2020. Ad26.COV2.S was a replication-incompetent adenovirus type 26 vector that expressed a prefusion-stabilized SARS-CoV-2 spike protein derived from the original Wuhan strain.

The origin of this receptor is a person aged 18-65 years who received the Ad26.COV2.S COVID-19 vaccine or a placebo. Sequencing was performed on peripheral blood, taken in a trial of Ad26.COV2.S vaccine versus placebo. The receptor chain draws on TRBV6-4 and TRBJ2-3; TRBD1 fits 10 bases in the junction. The DNA reads TGTGCCAGCAGTGACTCTTCGGGACAGGGGTCAGATACGCAGTATTTT. This translates into CASSDSSGQGSDTQYF.